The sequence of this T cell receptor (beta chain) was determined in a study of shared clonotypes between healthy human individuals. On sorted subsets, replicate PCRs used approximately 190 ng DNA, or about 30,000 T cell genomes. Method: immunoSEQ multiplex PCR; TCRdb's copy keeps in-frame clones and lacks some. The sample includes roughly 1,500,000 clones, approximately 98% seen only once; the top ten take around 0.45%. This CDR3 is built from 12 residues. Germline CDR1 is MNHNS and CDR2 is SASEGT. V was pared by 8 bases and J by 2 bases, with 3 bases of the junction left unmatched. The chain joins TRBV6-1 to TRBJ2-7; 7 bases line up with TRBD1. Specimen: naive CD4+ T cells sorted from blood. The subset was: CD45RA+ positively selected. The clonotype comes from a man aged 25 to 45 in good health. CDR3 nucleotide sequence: TGTGCCAGCGACAGGGATACCTACGAGCAGTACTTC. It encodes CASDRDTYEQYF.